This T cell receptor (beta chain) comes out of a study of cytomegalovirus exposure and HLA in healthy donors (dated by TCRdb to the late 2010s). About the full investigation: According to an earlier analysis of 550 to 700 of the donors, about 179 million T cells yielded over 100 million unique TCR beta sequences and approximately 300 Gb of sequence data. Genome-wide SNP genotypes for about 60% of the 666 donors were used in a later genetic analysis, which treated that subset as a discovery cohort. Donor age, sex, ethnicity and CMV serostatus were collected together with the repertoire data. The genetic ancestry cluster associated with self-reported Caucasian donors included 81% of the roughly 400 genotyped donors. Besides the first cohort of 550 to 750 subjects, a separate validation cohort made up of over 95 different subjects was used. The study used immunosequencing to profile the T cell repertoires of several hundred subjects and linked those repertoires to cytomegalovirus serostatus. To decide whether each TCR beta V gene segment behaved as functional or pseudogenic, an earlier analysis of nearly 600 of the donors relied on high-throughput TCR beta sequencing. The study aimed to test whether signatures of past pathogen exposure could be identified by cataloging public T cell receptors. On average, roughly 250,000 unique TCR beta nucleotide sequences were sequenced per donor among a few hundred genotyped donors of the cohort, with around 19% of those sequences being non-productive. Because of strong linkage in the cohort, roughly five DR-DQ haplotypes were treated as single units for association and clustering. The study combined high-throughput TCR immunosequencing, statistical association of individual TCRs with disease status, and machine learning to predict cytomegalovirus infection status. The number of typed donors differed by locus: about 620-630 for A, B, C, DRB1 and DQB1; 500 to 550 for DQA1; some 590 for DPA1; and approximately 450 for DPB1. To study patterns of TCR occurrence, a later analysis re-analyzed previously published TCR beta repertoires from under 750 donors and added high-resolution HLA genotyping. An early release covering roughly 640 HLA-typed donors comprised roughly 300 gigabases of sequencing data and approximately 80 million unique TCR sequences. Every discovery cohort repertoire had been produced on one sequencing platform. Class I and class II HLA loci were covered by the typing at four-digit resolution. Rather than using new phenotypic data, the later analysis identified candidate immune exposures from TCR beta sequences and from how often those sequences occurred across donors. The investigation overall reported the following: For the cohort, immune exposure information was limited to CMV serostatus. Most CMV-associated TCR beta chains appeared to be HLA-restricted in a later analysis, and the HLA associations seemed to be driven largely by CMV exposure. The classifier was reported to diagnose cytomegalovirus status with high specificity and sensitivity in both the original cohort and the validation cohort. Most TCR sequences were observed very rarely across donors, whereas some public TCRs were present in many individuals. The study listed over 150 TCR beta chains as associated with cytomegalovirus. According to a later analysis, parvovirus B19, influenza, CMV and Epstein-Barr virus appeared linked to several top co-occurrence clusters. The cohort was sequenced for TCR beta chains only, and without alpha or paired-chain data the features that could be detected were limited. Strong co-occurrence of HLA alleles, especially DR and DQ, made assigning TCR associations to individual alleles difficult. In a later genetic analysis, a missense DCLRE1C variant was associated with V-gene and J-gene trimming of TCR beta chains, and the association was replicated in an independent cohort. Because counts were too low, about 18 rarely observed V segments, including chromosome 9 orphons, were excluded from the earlier analysis of a few hundred of the donors. In a later analysis, the rate of TCR association differed among HLA loci, with DRB1 alleles having the most associated TCRs and HLA-C alleles having the fewest. Some IMGT-functional V segments, including TRBV6-2 and TRBV6-3, could not be told apart with the 87-base-pair reads, so those segments were excluded. A further reported finding was that TCR beta sequences accurately predicted the HLA-A and HLA-B alleles for most subjects in the first cohort. Because some donors lacked HLA typing at each locus, the association tests relied only on the typed subset. In vitro tests confirmed that a few of the cytomegalovirus-associated TCR beta chains recognize cytomegalovirus antigens. According to a later genetic analysis, donors in an Asian-associated ancestry cluster had fewer N-insertions in productive TCRs than the roughly 670-donor mean. Compared with equally common non-associated chains, HLA-associated TCR beta chains in a later analysis were more clonally expanded and had lower generation probabilities. In an earlier analysis of fewer than 750 of the donors, most TCR beta V segments were observed in productive rearrangements about 87% or about 30% of the time, broadly matching IMGT annotations. The authors suggested that the approach could potentially be extended to other disease states and immunological phenotypes. The sequencing pipeline was judged likely to have produced a cluster of highly shared sequence variants as a technical artifact. The presence/absence analyses assumed that sequencing depth was roughly uniform across donors, and that assumption may not be true. Correlated functional status among segregating V segments might be attributable to linkage disequilibrium, but an unknown experimental factor could not be ruled out. At a false discovery rate of 0.05, a later analysis linked 16,951 TCR beta sequences to specific HLA alleles.

V loses 5 bases, J loses 6 bases, and the germline ends lie 22 bases apart. The germline V gene provides CDR1 SGHTA and CDR2 FQGTGA. The CDR3 goes from the cysteine to the phenylalanine over 16 residues. Here the CDR3 DNA is all that survives: 48 bases in frame from base 1. Receptor amplification or capture employed the immunoSEQ multiplex PCR assay. For the multiplex PCR, a mixture combining 60 forward primers for TCR Vbeta segments and 13 reverse primers for TCR Jbeta segments was used. The CDR3 region of rearranged TCR beta genes was amplified from genomic DNA with a multiplex PCR assay. The amplified TCR beta libraries were sequenced on the Illumina HiSeq System as 87-base-pair reads. The study's processing was this. Across the roughly 670 repertoires, a later analysis counted 80 million or so unique TCR beta chains, around 11 million of which were shared by at least two donors. Raw reads were error-corrected and collapsed into unique sequences by a nearest-neighbor algorithm in which closely related sequences were merged to remove PCR and sequencing errors. CDR3 sequences were aligned to IMGT reference sequences to assign V, D and J gene segments. For a sequence to be retained, at least a six-nucleotide match to both a V gene segment and a J gene segment was required. Rearrangements were classified as productive when the CDR3 lacked stop codons and remained in frame with V and J, and all other rearrangements were classified as non-productive. CDR3 was defined by IMGT convention, running from the second conserved V-encoded cysteine to the conserved J-encoded phenylalanine. The earlier analysis of about 620 of the donors excluded sequences that lacked an unambiguous match to a single V gene segment. An earlier analysis of approximately 590 of the donors classified V segments as functional when productive rearrangements were above 56.7% and as segregating when the standard deviation between donors was above 5%. To diagnose cytomegalovirus status from the catalog of TCR beta chain sequences, a statistical classification framework was built. In a later analysis, TCR nucleotide sequences were compared against IMGT/GENE-DB human TR gene sequences so that V and J genes could be assigned. The TCRdist pipeline was used in a later analysis to assign CDR3 sequences and most-parsimonious VDJ recombination scenarios. In a later analysis, each TCR beta chain was defined by its CDR3 amino acid sequence together with its V-gene family, and reads without a unique V-gene family were excluded. As a way to deal with suspected cross-contamination and a sequencing artifact, a later analysis dropped 450 to 600 nucleotide sequences that were highly shared and had low generation probability. In a later analysis, a clonal expansion index for each public chain was calculated from normalized within-repertoire ranks of inferred template counts. Generation probabilities in a later analysis came from a VDJ recombination model fitted to out-of-frame rearrangements, and those results were checked against IGoR. In a later analysis, TCR-TCR, TCR-HLA and TCR-CMV co-occurrence was scored with hypergeometric tests, and a repertoire-size bias correction was applied to TCR pairs. To estimate false discovery rates, a later analysis permuted the HLA or CMV assignments 20 times. In a later analysis, co-occurring TCRs were grouped using DBSCAN, with TCRdist sequence similarity added in when clustering inside HLA-allele-positive subsets. For co-occurrence clustering, repertoires with fewer than 30,000 or more than 120,000 public chains were excluded, along with five repertoires with anomalous nucleotide sharing. Drawn from immuneACCESS, this table holds only the in-frame rearrangements with V and J called that TCRdb kept. Clones are partly lost; checked studies trace under half to an unresolved V gene and leave the rest unexplained. That table is the source of V, J and clone size, and D and trimming were worked out from the DNA. The sample yields about 100,000 clones; roughly three quarters were counted once. The ten largest clones capture about 4.2% of the sample.

In total, more than 500 healthy bone marrow donors made up the cohort. All cohort members were sampled while nominally healthy, although unrecorded immune exposures were likely present. The donor was CMV seropositive and belonged to the group of 250 to 300 seropositive cohort members. A peripheral blood sample was collected from each donor, and TCR beta sequencing was performed on peripheral blood mononuclear cells. The Qiagen DNeasy Blood Extraction Kit was used to extract genomic DNA from the blood cell samples. As for this clone: Its antigen is not yet known. No much larger clone is present one base from it, and per-base qualities are unavailable.

This clonotype was sampled from a woman between 50 and 59 years old in good health and CMV-seropositive. The V and J segments used are TRBV7-3 and TRBJ1-1; TRBD1 might be the D gene, on 5 matching bases. Sequencing was done on a sample of PBMCs. The nucleotides are TGTGCCAGCAGCCTCATCGGGGGTCCCGTAACATCTGAAGCTTTCTTT. This translates into CASSLIGGPVTSEAFF.